A selection of T cell receptor beta chains follows, all from one sample in a study of T cell responses to AZD1222 COVID-19 vaccine. Here immunoSEQ multiplex PCR was the method, and the copy in TCRdb shows in-frame clones only, minus some. In the table there are around 160,000 clones, 80% to 85% of which are singletons. Here the sequenced sample was peripheral blood, taken on day 0 of MenACWY control vaccination. The receptor set was obtained from an adult in good health. CDR3s include the opening cysteine and the closing phenylalanine or tryptophan. D genes are given only for firm matches. Only some rows state a clone size, as once, few, many or a class for expanded clones.

>TRBV27|-|14|TRBJ1-3|once
TGTGCCAGCAGTTTCTCCGGACCTGGAAACACCATATATTTT
CASSFSGPGNTIYF
>TRBV15|-|15|TRBJ1-1|-
TGTGCCACCAGCAGAGCCACAGGGAGGGACGCTGAAGCTTTCTTT
CATSRATGRDAEAFF
>TRBV4-2|-|17|TRBJ1-3|-
TGTGCCAGCAGCCGAGATAGAGGAGGAGCCTCTGGAAACACCATATATTTT
CASSRDRGGASGNTIYF
>TRBV6-5|-|15|TRBJ2-7|-
TGTGCCAGCAGACCGCCCGGGACGTGGTCCTACGAGCAGTACTTC
CASRPPGTWSYEQYF
>TRBV27|TRBD1|15|TRBJ2-2|-
TGTGCCAGCAGATCCCAGGGGGTGGTCACCGGGGAGCTGTTTTTT
CASRSQGVVTGELFF
>TRBV29-1|-|12|TRBJ2-7|-
TGCAGCGTTGAAGATGGCGGTTGGGAGCAGTACTTC
CSVEDGGWEQYF
>TRBV28|TRBD1|15|TRBJ1-2|-
TGTGCCAGCAGTGTGGGACAGCCGACCCTCTATGGCTACACCTTC
CASSVGQPTLYGYTF
>TRBV27|TRBD2|20|TRBJ2-1|-
TGTGCCAGCAGCCCAACCCTGACTAGCGGGGGGGCCTGGGCCTACAATGAGCAGTTCTTC
CASSPTLTSGGAWAYNEQFF
>TRBV2|TRBD1|18|TRBJ2-6|-
TGTGCCAGCAGTGATCCAGGGGGCAGCCCTTCTGGGGCCAACGTCCTGACTTTC
CASSDPGGSPSGANVLTF
>TRBV6-5|-|13|TRBJ2-5|-
TGTGCCAGCAGTTACTCGATCGGGGAGACCCAGTACTTC
CASSYSIGETQYF
>TRBV6-1|-|14|TRBJ1-5|-
TGTGCCAGCAGTGAACTGGCAGCTTATCAGCCCCAGCATTTT
CASSELAAYQPQHF
>TRBV3-1/TRBV3-2|TRBD2|16|TRBJ2-1|-
TGTGCCAGCAGCCAAGGACTAGCGGGGGGCTACAATGAGCAGTTCTTC
CASSQGLAGGYNEQFF
>TRBV7-9|-|12|TRBJ2-1|-
TGTGCCAGCAGCTTATCGAGTAATGAGCAGTTCTTC
CASSLSSNEQFF
>TRBV7-7|-|15|TRBJ1-4|few
TGTGCCAGCAGCTTATTCGACAGGAATAATGAAAAACTGTTTTTT
CASSLFDRNNEKLFF
>TRBV7-2|-|15|TRBJ1-2|-
TGTGCCAGCAGCTTAGGACAGGCTCTGAACTATGGCTACACCTTC
CASSLGQALNYGYTF
>TRBV21-1|-|15|TRBJ2-1|-
TGTGCCAGCATCCTAGCGGGGGGGCTCTACAATGAGCAGTTCTTC
CASILAGGLYNEQFF
>TRBV7-3|-|15|TRBJ1-1|-
TGTGCCAGCAGCTTAACCCCAGGACAGAACACTGAAGCTTTCTTT
CASSLTPGQNTEAFF
>TRBV5-1|-|15|TRBJ2-5|-
TGCGCCAGCAGCCCCTTGGTGGGTCGTCAAGAGACCCAGTACTTC
CASSPLVGRQETQYF
>TRBV9|-|14|TRBJ2-1|many
TGTGCCAGCAGCCTGACTAGTCGAGACAATGAGCAGTTCTTC
CASSLTSRDNEQFF
>TRBV11-2|TRBD1|18|TRBJ2-1|-
TGTGCCAGCACCGATCCTCCGGGACAGAGCTTGGGCTACAATGAGCAGTTCTTC
CASTDPPGQSLGYNEQFF
>TRBV19|TRBD2|18|TRBJ2-1|once
TGTGCCAGTAGTATCTCTCTGTCTAGCGGGGGGCTGTACAATGAGCAGTTCTTC
CASSISLSSGGLYNEQFF
>TRBV3-1/TRBV3-2|-|14|TRBJ2-1|many
TGTGCCAGCAGCCAAGAAGGGTTGCGGAATGAGCAGTTCTTC
CASSQEGLRNEQFF
>TRBV9|-|16|TRBJ2-2|few
TGTGCCAGCAGCGTACGCGGATACGAAAGCACCGGGGAGCTGTTTTTT
CASSVRGYESTGELFF
>TRBV3-1/TRBV3-2|-|16|TRBJ1-3|-
TGTGCCAGCAGCCAAGCCTCCGATGGAGGGCGCGACACCATATATTTT
CASSQASDGGRDTIYF
>TRBV7-8|-|14|TRBJ2-1|-
TGTGCCAGCAGCTTAGACAGGGTAGGGAGTGAGCAGTTCTTC
CASSLDRVGSEQFF
>TRBV20-1|-|11|TRBJ1-2|-
TGCAGTGCCACCGGGACAATTGGCTACACCTTC
CSATGTIGYTF
>TRBV27|TRBD1|15|TRBJ2-6|once
TGTGCCAGCAGTAACAGGGGGACTGGGGCCAACGTCCTGACTTTC
CASSNRGTGANVLTF
>TRBV30|-|14|TRBJ2-5|-
TGTGCCCGCAGCATGGGGCAAGGTCGGGAGACCCAGTACTTC
CARSMGQGRETQYF
>TRBV6-5|-|13|TRBJ1-5|-
TGTGCCAGCAGTTACGGTAGCAATCAGCCCCAGCATTTT
CASSYGSNQPQHF
>TRBV28|-|16|TRBJ1-3|-
TGTGCCAGCAGTCCCCTAAGGCGGGGCGGGTTGAACACCATATATTTT
CASSPLRRGGLNTIYF
>TRBV7-9|TRBD1|14|TRBJ1-1|-
TGTGCCAGCAGCTCCTGGGGGACGGGACAGGAAGCTTTCTTT
CASSSWGTGQEAFF
>TRBV5-8|TRBD1|12|TRBJ1-2|-
TGTGCCAGCAGATTCTCAGGGACAGTGGACACCTTC
CASRFSGTVDTF
>TRBV9|TRBD1|16|TRBJ2-5|-
TGTGCCAGCAGCCACGACGGGACAGAACTTGGGGAGACCCAGTACTTC
CASSHDGTELGETQYF
>TRBV19|-|14|TRBJ1-1|-
TGTGCCAGTAGTCCATGGACCCGCAGCACTGAAGCTTTCTTT
CASSPWTRSTEAFF
>TRBV6-5|TRBD1|13|TRBJ1-5|-
TGTGCCAGCAGCCGACAGGGGAATCAGCCCCAGCATTTT
CASSRQGNQPQHF
>TRBV5-5|-|14|TRBJ2-2|-
TGTGCCAGCAGCTTGGCTGGGGGCCACGGGGAGCTGTTTTTT
CASSLAGGHGELFF
>TRBV6-5|TRBD1|14|TRBJ1-2|-
TGTGCCAGCAGTAGGGACAGGGCCCTTTATGGCTACACCTTC
CASSRDRALYGYTF
>TRBV18|TRBD1|19|TRBJ1-1|-
TGTGCCAGCTCACCACGAGGGACAGGGGGCAAGTTTAGGGACACTGAAGCTTTCTTT
CASSPRGTGGKFRDTEAFF
>TRBV6-5|-|15|TRBJ1-3|medium-sized
TGTGCCAGCAGGGACCCGGACCTCTCTGGAAACACCATATATTTT
CASRDPDLSGNTIYF
>TRBV19|-|14|TRBJ1-1|-
TGTGCCAGTAGCCCACCGGGGGATGGCACTGAAGCTTTCTTT
CASSPPGDGTEAFF
>TRBV15|-|14|TRBJ1-2|-
TGTGCCACCAGCAGCATGGGTACTAACTATGGCTACACCTTC
CATSSMGTNYGYTF
>TRBV10-3|-|12|TRBJ2-3|-
TGTGCCATCAGGGGGACGGGGGATACGCAGTATTTT
CAIRGTGDTQYF
>TRBV2|TRBD1|13|TRBJ1-6|-
TGTGCCAGCAGCGGGACAGTAGATTCACCCCTCCACTTT
CASSGTVDSPLHF
>TRBV7-3|-|13|TRBJ1-5|-
TGTGCCAGCAGCTCTAACGGGAATCAGCCCCAGCATTTT
CASSSNGNQPQHF
>TRBV7-9|-|14|TRBJ2-1|-
TGTGCCAGCAGCTCCCAGGGGCTTGGGGATGAGCAGTTCTTC
CASSSQGLGDEQFF
>TRBV5-4|-|13|TRBJ1-2|-
TGTGCCAGCAGCTTGGGGCCGGGGATGGGCTACACCTTC
CASSLGPGMGYTF
>TRBV21-1|-|23|TRBJ2-3|once
TGTGCCAGCAGCAAAGCCTGTTGTTGGGGGCCCGCGACCCAACGGACCCCCACAGATACGCAGTATTTT
CASSKACCWGPATQRTPTDTQYF
>TRBV7-8|-|11|TRBJ1-2|once
TGTGCCAGCAGCTTAAGGGGGGACTACACCTTC
CASSLRGDYTF
>TRBV19|TRBD2|18|TRBJ2-1|-
TGTGCCAGTAGTATAGAAAGTCCGAGCGGGGGGTGGTACAATGAGCAGTTCTTC
CASSIESPSGGWYNEQFF
>TRBV2|-|11|TRBJ1-1|-
TGTGCCAGCAGGGGGGGCACTGAAGCTTTCTTT
CASRGGTEAFF
>TRBV7-9|-|15|TRBJ2-3|few
TGTGCCAGCAGCCCACGACAGACGGACACAGATACGCAGTATTTT
CASSPRQTDTDTQYF
>TRBV7-8|-|16|TRBJ1-2|-
TGTGCCAGCAGCTTAGCGCTTGGTAGGGGGACCTATGGCTACACCTTC
CASSLALGRGTYGYTF
>TRBV18|TRBD1|14|TRBJ1-3|-
TGTGCCAGCTCACGGGACAGCTCTGGAAACACCATATATTTT
CASSRDSSGNTIYF
>TRBV6-2/TRBV6-3|-|13|TRBJ2-3|-
TGTGCCAGCAGCGGCCACCGTTCCGATACGCAGTATTTT
CASSGHRSDTQYF